This is a list of T cell receptor beta chains from one sample in a study of T cell repertoires in cytomegalovirus infection. Each CDR3 protein is one row after TCRdb ran MiXCR on the reads. The sample consists of 300,000 or so distinct CDR3 sequences, about a tenth of them appearing once. Sequenced sample: PBMCs. These receptors all stem from a human donor in good health (CMV status not recorded). Some clones in this sample may be carry-over from other donors' samples. Each CDR3 is given with its conserved first and last residue. The D gene is left open where the match is weak. Some rows mark clone size as missing; the rest say once, few, many or name a class of expanded clone.

cdr3_aa: CASSLGVEEKLFF
cdr3_nt: TGTGCCAGCAGCTTAGGGGTTGAGGAAAAACTGTTTTTT
d_call: -
j_call: TRBJ1-4
clone_size: many
v_call: TRBV7-2

cdr3_aa: CASSFPGYTDTQYF
cdr3_nt: TGTGCCAGCAGCTTCCCAGGATACACAGATACGCAGTATTTT
d_call: -
j_call: TRBJ2-3
clone_size: -
v_call: TRBV11-2

cdr3_aa: CASRAVSNSPLHF
cdr3_nt: TGTGCCAGCAGAGCGGTCTCAAATTCACCCCTCCACTTT
d_call: -
j_call: TRBJ1-6
clone_size: -
v_call: TRBV27

cdr3_aa: CASSVGRPGWGTGELFF
cdr3_nt: TGCGCCAGCAGCGTGGGCCGACCAGGATGGGGGACCGGGGAGCTGTTTTTT
d_call: -
j_call: TRBJ2-2
clone_size: many
v_call: TRBV5-1

cdr3_aa: CASSEKTDFYGYTF
cdr3_nt: TGTGCCAGCAGTGAAAAAACAGACTTCTATGGCTACACCTTC
d_call: -
j_call: TRBJ1-2
clone_size: few
v_call: TRBV2

cdr3_aa: CASSLGWATEAFF
cdr3_nt: TGTGCCAGCAGCTTGGGATGGGCCACTGAAGCTTTCTTT
d_call: -
j_call: TRBJ1-1
clone_size: few
v_call: TRBV5-6

cdr3_aa: CASSRLDSRNQPQHF
cdr3_nt: TGTGCCAGCAGTCGACTCGACAGCCGCAATCAGCCCCAGCATTTT
d_call: -
j_call: TRBJ1-5
clone_size: many
v_call: TRBV28

cdr3_aa: CASSPRTANANYGYTF
cdr3_nt: TGTGCCAGCAGCCCACGGACAGCGAACGCTAACTATGGCTACACCTTC
d_call: -
j_call: TRBJ1-2
clone_size: many
v_call: TRBV3-1

cdr3_aa: CASSHDGDQPQHF
cdr3_nt: TGTGCCAGCAGCCATGACGGAGATCAGCCCCAGCATTTT
d_call: -
j_call: TRBJ1-5
clone_size: few
v_call: TRBV3-1

cdr3_aa: CASSFLEQQETQYF
cdr3_nt: TGTGCCAGCAGCTTTTTGGAACAGCAAGAGACCCAGTACTTC
d_call: -
j_call: TRBJ2-5
clone_size: few
v_call: TRBV11-2

cdr3_aa: CSARGGRSSYEQYF
cdr3_nt: TGCAGTGCTAGAGGGGGACGGAGCTCCTACGAGCAGTACTTC
d_call: -
j_call: TRBJ2-7
clone_size: -
v_call: TRBV20-1

cdr3_aa: CAGINTEAFF
cdr3_nt: TGTGCCGGGATAAACACTGAAGCTTTCTTT
d_call: -
j_call: TRBJ1-1
clone_size: -
v_call: TRBV7-9

cdr3_aa: CASLLTGGNTGELFF
cdr3_nt: TGTGCCAGTTTATTGACAGGCGGAAACACCGGGGAGCTGTTTTTT
d_call: -
j_call: TRBJ2-2
clone_size: -
v_call: TRBV6-5

cdr3_aa: CASSRTKDETQYF
cdr3_nt: TGTGCCAGCAGCCGGACTAAGGACGAGACCCAGTACTTC
d_call: -
j_call: TRBJ2-5
clone_size: many
v_call: TRBV7-3

cdr3_aa: CASSLVRGGDTQYF
cdr3_nt: TGTGCCAGCAGCTTGGTCAGGGGGGGAGATACGCAGTATTTT
d_call: -
j_call: TRBJ2-3
clone_size: few
v_call: TRBV7-9

cdr3_aa: CAISVPGGRNYGYTF
cdr3_nt: TGTGCCATCAGTGTTCCGGGTGGCAGAAACTATGGCTACACCTTC
d_call: -
j_call: TRBJ1-2
clone_size: -
v_call: TRBV10-3

cdr3_aa: CASSLAGRIYTEAFF
cdr3_nt: TGTGCCAGCAGTTTAGCAGGGAGGATATACACTGAAGCTTTCTTT
d_call: -
j_call: TRBJ1-1
clone_size: many
v_call: TRBV28

cdr3_aa: CASSPGGHNSPLHF
cdr3_nt: TGTGCCAGCAGCCCCGGGGGGCATAATTCACCCCTCCACTTT
d_call: -
j_call: TRBJ1-6
clone_size: few
v_call: TRBV28

cdr3_aa: CASSPDRAQPQHF
cdr3_nt: TGTGCCAGCAGCCCAGACAGGGCTCAGCCCCAGCATTTT
d_call: TRBD1
j_call: TRBJ1-5
clone_size: many
v_call: TRBV11-2

cdr3_aa: CSVGQGLGYTF
cdr3_nt: TGCAGCGTTGGGCAGGGTCTTGGCTACACCTTC
d_call: -
j_call: TRBJ1-2
clone_size: -
v_call: TRBV29-1

cdr3_aa: CASSPPSDPDTQYF
cdr3_nt: TGTGCCAGCAGCCCTCCTAGCGACCCAGATACGCAGTATTTT
d_call: -
j_call: TRBJ2-3
clone_size: few
v_call: TRBV7-9

cdr3_aa: CASSFINRDRAPDTEAFF
cdr3_nt: TGTGCCAGCAGTTTCATTAACCGGGACCGAGCTCCCGACACTGAAGCTTTCTTT
d_call: -
j_call: TRBJ1-1
clone_size: many
v_call: TRBV12-3/TRBV12-4

cdr3_aa: CSARVERAETQYF
cdr3_nt: TGCAGTGCTAGAGTCGAGCGTGCGGAGACCCAGTACTTC
d_call: -
j_call: TRBJ2-5
clone_size: many
v_call: TRBV20-1

cdr3_aa: CASSLSPGRASTEAFF
cdr3_nt: TGTGCCAGCAGTTTATCGCCGGGCAGGGCGAGCACTGAAGCTTTCTTT
d_call: -
j_call: TRBJ1-1
clone_size: -
v_call: TRBV27

cdr3_aa: CASSLAQRGFSNEQFF
cdr3_nt: TGTGCCAGCAGCTTAGCGCAGCGGGGGTTCTCCAATGAGCAGTTCTTC
d_call: TRBD2
j_call: TRBJ2-1
clone_size: few
v_call: TRBV7-9

cdr3_aa: CASSYSLAGDTGELFF
cdr3_nt: TGTGCCAGCAGTTACTCGCTAGCGGGGGACACCGGGGAGCTGTTTTTT
d_call: TRBD2
j_call: TRBJ2-2
clone_size: many
v_call: TRBV6-5

cdr3_aa: CASSELRSYNEQFF
cdr3_nt: TGTGCCAGCAGTGAACTCAGATCTTACAATGAGCAGTTCTTC
d_call: -
j_call: TRBJ2-1
clone_size: many
v_call: TRBV2

cdr3_aa: CASSFQGQVGNTIYF
cdr3_nt: TGTGCCAGCAGCTTCCAGGGACAGGTTGGAAACACCATATATTTT
d_call: TRBD1
j_call: TRBJ1-3
clone_size: many
v_call: TRBV7-9

cdr3_aa: CASSLRGQLNTEAFF
cdr3_nt: TGTGCCAGCAGCTTAAGGGGACAGCTGAACACTGAAGCTTTCTTT
d_call: TRBD1
j_call: TRBJ1-1
clone_size: many
v_call: TRBV7-9

cdr3_aa: CASSFRQGAGTEAFF
cdr3_nt: TGTGCCAGCAGCTTCCGACAGGGGGCAGGCACTGAAGCTTTCTTT
d_call: TRBD1
j_call: TRBJ1-1
clone_size: -
v_call: TRBV5-5

cdr3_aa: CASSEDSTDTQYF
cdr3_nt: TGTGCCAGCAGCGAGGACAGCACAGATACGCAGTATTTT
d_call: -
j_call: TRBJ2-3
clone_size: many
v_call: TRBV12-3/TRBV12-4

cdr3_aa: CASSLAARGVGELFF
cdr3_nt: TGTGCCAGCAGCTTAGCCGCCCGTGGGGTCGGGGAGCTGTTTTTT
d_call: -
j_call: TRBJ2-2
clone_size: many
v_call: TRBV7-2

cdr3_aa: CASSLGVGNEQFF
cdr3_nt: TGTGCCAGCAGCTTAGGGGTAGGCAATGAGCAGTTCTTC
d_call: -
j_call: TRBJ2-1
clone_size: many
v_call: TRBV7-2

cdr3_aa: CSASTLLTGESTDTQYF
cdr3_nt: TGCAGTGCTAGTACCCTCCTGACAGGGGAAAGCACAGATACGCAGTATTTT
d_call: TRBD1
j_call: TRBJ2-3
clone_size: many
v_call: TRBV20-1

cdr3_aa: CASRLGGAEAFF
cdr3_nt: TGTGCCAGCAGGTTGGGTGGGGCTGAAGCTTTCTTT
d_call: -
j_call: TRBJ1-1
clone_size: many
v_call: TRBV7-9

cdr3_aa: CSARDSRSAGGSATEAFF
cdr3_nt: TGCAGTGCTAGAGATAGCCGGAGTGCGGGGGGGTCGGCCACTGAAGCTTTCTTT
d_call: -
j_call: TRBJ1-1
clone_size: -
v_call: TRBV20-1

cdr3_aa: CSARGDRAAGELFF
cdr3_nt: TGCAGTGCTAGGGGGGACAGGGCAGCCGGGGAGCTGTTTTTT
d_call: TRBD1
j_call: TRBJ2-2
clone_size: few
v_call: TRBV20-1

cdr3_aa: CASSVDLAYGYTF
cdr3_nt: TGTGCCAGCAGTGTGGACCTCGCCTATGGCTACACCTTC
d_call: -
j_call: TRBJ1-2
clone_size: many
v_call: TRBV25-1

cdr3_aa: CASSQGQGTLGTEAFF
cdr3_nt: TGCGCCAGCAGCCAAGGACAGGGGACCCTGGGAACTGAAGCTTTCTTT
d_call: TRBD1
j_call: TRBJ1-1
clone_size: many
v_call: TRBV4-1

cdr3_aa: CSASTELGSPLHF
cdr3_nt: TGCAGTGCTAGCACAGAATTGGGTTCACCCCTCCACTTT
d_call: -
j_call: TRBJ1-6
clone_size: many
v_call: TRBV20-1

cdr3_aa: CASSQHRTGGKEKLFF
cdr3_nt: TGTGCCAGCAGCCAACACCGGACAGGTGGGAAAGAAAAACTGTTTTTT
d_call: TRBD1
j_call: TRBJ1-4
clone_size: -
v_call: TRBV3-1

cdr3_aa: CASSYTTGTGDGNQPQHF
cdr3_nt: TGTGCCAGCAGTTACACCACCGGGACAGGGGACGGCAATCAGCCCCAGCATTTT
d_call: TRBD1
j_call: TRBJ1-5
clone_size: many
v_call: TRBV6-6

cdr3_aa: CSAPGGPAKNIQYF
cdr3_nt: TGCAGTGCGCCGGGGGGCCCAGCCAAAAACATTCAGTACTTC
d_call: -
j_call: TRBJ2-4
clone_size: -
v_call: TRBV20-1

cdr3_aa: CASSLRTGRTNTEAFF
cdr3_nt: TGTGCCAGCAGCCTCCGGACAGGAAGAACAAATACTGAAGCTTTCTTT
d_call: TRBD1
j_call: TRBJ1-1
clone_size: many
v_call: TRBV7-6

cdr3_aa: CATSSGNSPLHF
cdr3_nt: TGTGCCACCAGCAGTGGTAATTCACCCCTCCACTTT
d_call: -
j_call: TRBJ1-6
clone_size: many
v_call: TRBV15

cdr3_aa: CSARAGAGTDTQYF
cdr3_nt: TGCAGTGCTAGGGCCGGGGCCGGCACAGATACGCAGTATTTT
d_call: -
j_call: TRBJ2-3
clone_size: -
v_call: TRBV20-1

cdr3_aa: CASSQNSNQPQHF
cdr3_nt: TGTGCCAGCAGTCAGAATAGCAATCAGCCCCAGCATTTT
d_call: -
j_call: TRBJ1-5
clone_size: many
v_call: TRBV7-9